These 14 T cell receptor beta chains originate from one sample sequenced in a study of Graves' ophthalmopathy and Graves' hyperthyroidism. The sequenced template was RNA, covering the TCR beta CDR3 region. In the first round, RT-PCR was carried out with HTBI primers, and a multiplex PCR formed the second round. TCRdb used MiXCR to reprocess the multiplex PCR reads, holding one entry per CDR3 protein. The table has 170,000 or so distinct CDR3 sequences, roughly two fifths seen once; the top ten hold less than 9.5%. Sequencing was done on a sample of peripheral blood. The receptor source for this set is a man aged 25 to 40 with Graves' ophthalmopathy.

The chain is built from TRBV2 and TRBJ1-2, with D possibly being TRBD1 (5 bases). Per the germline V gene, CDR1 is SNHLY and CDR2 is FYNNEI. The CDR3 is 17 amino acids. V lost 7 bases, J lost 0 bases, and 21 bases lay in between. The DNA of the CDR3 is TGTGCCAGCAACCGCCCACTCAGGGAGGGTACTAACTATGGCTACACCTTC. It encodes CASNRPLREGTNYGYTF. Complete variable domain (other parts from reference TRBV2 and TRBJ1-2): EPEVTQTPSHQVTQMGQEVILRCVPISNHLYFYWYRQILGQKVEFLVSFYNNEISEKSEIFDDQFSVERPDGSNFTLKIRSTKLEDSAMYFCASNRPLREGTNYGYTFGSGTRLTVV.

The table lists this clonotype with many counts. The chain couples TRBV27 to TRBJ2-2; D ambiguous. The V end was cut by 0 bases, the J end by 7 bases, with 0 bases between. CDR1 is MNHEY and CDR2 is SMNVEV in the germline V gene (reference sequence). The CDR3 covers 11 residues. CDR3 nucleotide sequence: TGTGCCAGCAGTTTATCCGGGGAGCTGTTTTTT. This translates into CASSLSGELFF.

The chain carries TRBV6-2 or TRBV6-3 and TRBJ1-5; the D gene is possibly TRBD1 (5 bases). There are 16 residues in the CDR3. CDR1 MNHEY and CDR2 SVGEGT come from the germline V gene. V was clipped by 5 bases and J by 0 bases, with 14 bases between them. The CDR3: CASSSIAGNSNQPQHF. CDR3 sequence (DNA): TGTGCCAGCAGTAGTATCGCAGGGAATAGCAATCAGCCCCAGCATTTT.

The rearrangement joins TRBV7-2 to TRBJ2-5; 16 bases fit TRBD2. J gave up 2 bases and V 7 bases, and 4 bases lay outside the gene matches. CDR1 is SGHTA, CDR2 FQGNSA, per germline. The CDR3 totals 16 residues. The CDR3 DNA sequence: TGTGCCAGCACATCGGGACTAGCGGGGGGGCAAGAGACCCAGTACTTC. As protein: CASTSGLAGGQETQYF.

This clonotype was seen ten or more times. The V gene is TRBV7-8, the J gene TRBJ2-7; TRBD2 is a possible D gene (5 bases). Trimming removed 0 bases from V and 6 bases from J, with 9 bases in between. Per the germline V gene, CDR1 is SGHVS and CDR2 is FQNEAQ. CDR3 size: 13 residues. The CDR3 bases are TGTGCCAGCAGCTTAGCGGACCGGGGCGAGCAGTACTTC. It specifies CASSLADRGEQYF.

This clonotype was counted ten times or more. The chain has TRBV13 and TRBJ2-7; D call uncertain. CDR3 length equals 13 residues. Trimming left V 4 bases short and J 3 bases short, with 10 bases between. The germline V gene encodes CDR1 PRHDT and CDR2 FYEKMQ (reference sequence). The CDR3 loop is CASSWRWYYEQYF. The CDR3 coding sequence is TGTGCCAGCAGCTGGCGGTGGTACTACGAGCAGTACTTC.

The chain couples TRBV7-3 to TRBJ2-7, with 8 nucleotides matching TRBD2. This CDR3 contains 21 residues. CDR1 and CDR2 from the germline V gene are SGHTA and FQGTGA. V was pared by 1 base and J by 0 bases, with 20 bases of the junction left unmatched. CDR3: CASSLIGGRSVWELSSYEQYF. In nucleotides, the CDR3 is TGTGCCAGCAGCTTAATCGGCGGGAGGTCCGTCTGGGAGCTCAGCTCCTACGAGCAGTACTTC.

The sample holds many counts of this clonotype. The rearrangement joins TRBV20-1 to TRBJ1-1; TRBD1 matches 7 bases. Germline CDR1 and CDR2: DFQATT and SNEGSKA (reference sequence). After removal of 5 bases from V and 6 bases from J, the junction contained 3 bases not matched to a gene. CDR3 length: 11 residues. CDR3 nucleotides: TGCAGTGCTCCACAGGGGTCTGAAGCTTTCTTT. This codes for CSAPQGSEAFF.

The J gene is TRBJ2-7, the V gene TRBV6-1, with TRBD2 matching over 7 bases. V shed 8 bases and J 0 bases; nucleotides not matched to a gene: 10. Germline lookup yields CDR1 MNHNS and CDR2 SASEGT. The CDR3 sequence is 15 residues long. This CDR3 reads CASSRASGSSYEQYF. Written as DNA, the CDR3 is TGTGCCAGCTCCAGGGCTAGCGGAAGCTCCTACGAGCAGTACTTC.

This chain uses TRBV20-1 with TRBJ2-5, with D perhaps given as TRBD1 or TRBD2 (5 bases each). In germline, CDR1 is DFQATT, CDR2 SNEGSKA (reference sequence). The CDR3 has 18 amino acids. Trimming stripped 3 bases from V and 5 bases from J, with 28 bases between. CDR3 sequence reads: CSASLNKRSRGEMETQYF. The CDR3 DNA reads TGCAGTGCTAGTCTTAACAAACGGAGTCGGGGCGAGATGGAGACCCAGTACTTC.

This clonotype has a count of ten or more. The chain joins TRBV11-2 to TRBJ2-2; D may be TRBD2 (6 bases). This CDR3 is built from 15 residues. Germline V CDR1 and CDR2: SGHAT, FQNNGV. The germline V and J ends were trimmed by 5 bases and 5 bases, with 15 bases remaining between them. CDR3 loop: CASSSLEGRTGELFF. CDR3 coding DNA: TGTGCCAGCAGCAGCCTGGAGGGTCGTACCGGGGAGCTGTTTTTT.

The rearrangement uses TRBV12-3 or TRBV12-4 and TRBJ1-6; 7 bases agree with TRBD1. The V gene end was trimmed by 6 bases and the J gene end by 4 bases; junction bases not matched to a gene: 6. The CDR3 sequence is 15 residues long. The CDR3 nucleotides are TGTGCCAGCAGCCCCGGGACAGATTATAATTCACCCCTCCACTTT. Protein sequence: CASSPGTDYNSPLHF.

The chain uses TRBV27 and TRBJ2-7; 11 bases are shared with TRBD2. After removal of 5 bases from V and 6 bases from J, the junction contained 15 bases not matched to a gene. Germline V gene lookup returns CDR1 MNHEY and CDR2 SMNVEV (reference sequence). The CDR3 length is 17 residues. The CDR3 sequence is CASSPKSRGLAVPEQYF. Here the CDR3 DNA reads TGTGCCAGCAGTCCGAAATCGAGGGGACTAGCGGTTCCCGAGCAGTACTTC.

This chain links TRBV6-5 with TRBJ1-3, with a tentative D call TRBD1 (6 bases). V was clipped by 0 bases and J by 1 base, with 10 bases between them. CDR1 MNHEY and CDR2 SVGAGI come from the germline V gene. This CDR3 has 16 residues. The CDR3 bases are TGTGCCAGCAGTTACTCTTCAGGGGATTCTGGAAACACCATATATTTT. This codes for CASSYSSGDSGNTIYF.